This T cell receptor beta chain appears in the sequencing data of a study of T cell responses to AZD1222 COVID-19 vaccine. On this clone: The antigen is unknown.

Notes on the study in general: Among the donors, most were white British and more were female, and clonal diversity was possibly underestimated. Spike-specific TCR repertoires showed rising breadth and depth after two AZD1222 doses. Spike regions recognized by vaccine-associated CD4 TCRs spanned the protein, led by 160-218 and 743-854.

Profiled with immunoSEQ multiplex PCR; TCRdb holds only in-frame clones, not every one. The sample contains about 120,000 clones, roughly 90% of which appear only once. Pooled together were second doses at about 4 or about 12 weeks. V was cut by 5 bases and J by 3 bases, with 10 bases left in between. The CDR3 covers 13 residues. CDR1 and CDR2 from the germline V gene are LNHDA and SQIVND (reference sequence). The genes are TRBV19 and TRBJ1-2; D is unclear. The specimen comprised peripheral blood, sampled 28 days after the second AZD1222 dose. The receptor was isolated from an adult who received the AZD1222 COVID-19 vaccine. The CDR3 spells CASSVGRHYGYTF. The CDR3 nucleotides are TGTGCCAGTAGTGTCGGCAGGCACTATGGCTACACCTTC.